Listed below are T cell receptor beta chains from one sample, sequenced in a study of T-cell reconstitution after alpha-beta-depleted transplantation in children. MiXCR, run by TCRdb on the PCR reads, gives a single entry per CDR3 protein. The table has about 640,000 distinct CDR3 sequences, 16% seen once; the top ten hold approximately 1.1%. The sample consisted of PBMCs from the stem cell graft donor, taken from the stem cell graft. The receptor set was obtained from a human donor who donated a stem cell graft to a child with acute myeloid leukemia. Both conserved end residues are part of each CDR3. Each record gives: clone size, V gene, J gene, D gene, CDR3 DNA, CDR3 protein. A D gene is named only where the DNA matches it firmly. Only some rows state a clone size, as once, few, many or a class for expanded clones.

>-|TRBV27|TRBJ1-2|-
TGTGCCAGCAGTTCCAGGGACCCCAACTATGGCTACACCTTC
CASSSRDPNYGYTF
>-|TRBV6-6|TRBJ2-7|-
TGTGCCAGCAGCATCGACCTCTACGAGCAGTACTTC
CASSIDLYEQYF
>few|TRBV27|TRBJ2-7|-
TGTGCCAGCAGTTTGGAGGGCCCCTTCTCCTACGAGCAGTACTTC
CASSLEGPFSYEQYF
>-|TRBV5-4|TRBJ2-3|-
TGTGCCAGCAGTTCGTCCTCCTTCGATACGCAGTATTTT
CASSSSSFDTQYF
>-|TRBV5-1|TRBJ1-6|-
TGCGCCAGCAGCATCCGGGAAGAGAATTCACCCCTCCACTTT
CASSIREENSPLHF
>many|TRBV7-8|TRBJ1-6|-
TGTGCCAGCAGCCTAACCGGCTTATTGGGATCACCCCTCCACTTT
CASSLTGLLGSPLHF
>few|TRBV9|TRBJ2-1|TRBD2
TGTGCCAGCAGCGTAGTTCTAGCGGGGCTCAATGAGCAGTTCTTC
CASSVVLAGLNEQFF
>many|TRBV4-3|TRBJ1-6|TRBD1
TGCGCCAGCAGCCAAGAGGGGGACAGGGGATCACCCCTCCACTTT
CASSQEGDRGSPLHF
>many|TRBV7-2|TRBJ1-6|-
TGTGCCAGCAGCTTGAAACCAGGGATGAATTCACCCCTCCACTTT
CASSLKPGMNSPLHF
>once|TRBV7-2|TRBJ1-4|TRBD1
TGTGCCAGCAGCATTTGGACAGGGGGCTATGAAAAACTGTTTTTT
CASSIWTGGYEKLFF
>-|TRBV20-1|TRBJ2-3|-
TGCAGTGCTAGAGATCAGGGCCTAGCCGCAGATACGCAGTATTTT
CSARDQGLAADTQYF
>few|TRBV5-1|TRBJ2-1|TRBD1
TGCGCCAGCAGCTACCCGGGACAGGGGTACAATGAGCAGTTCTTC
CASSYPGQGYNEQFF
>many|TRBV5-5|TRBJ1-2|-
TGTGCCAGCAGCCCAACCGACACGGCAAACTATGGCTACACCTTC
CASSPTDTANYGYTF
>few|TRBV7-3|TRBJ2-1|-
TGTGCCAGCAGCTTAACTGGGGGGCCGAGGGTGAACAATGAGCAGTTCTTC
CASSLTGGPRVNNEQFF
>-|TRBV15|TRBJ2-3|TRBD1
TGTGCCACCAGCAGGGGACAGGGAACAGATACGCAGTATTTT
CATSRGQGTDTQYF
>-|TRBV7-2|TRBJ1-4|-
TGTGCCAGCAGCTTAGGCGGTAGGCCGGGGGCGCCCGGAAAACTGTTTTTT
CASSLGGRPGAPGKLFF
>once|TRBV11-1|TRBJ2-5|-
TGTGCCAGCACGCTGACCGGGACGGGGGAGACCCAGTACTTC
CASTLTGTGETQYF
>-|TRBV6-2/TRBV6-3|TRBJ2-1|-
TGTGCCAGCTGTCTGGGAGACAATGAGCAGTTCTTC
CASCLGDNEQFF
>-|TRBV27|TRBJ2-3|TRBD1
TGTGCCAGCAGTTCCTACAGGGGGGATACGCAGTATTTT
CASSSYRGDTQYF
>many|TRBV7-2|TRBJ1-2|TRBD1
TGTGCCAGCAGCCCGGGGGGGACAGGGGGAAATGGCTACACCTTC
CASSPGGTGGNGYTF
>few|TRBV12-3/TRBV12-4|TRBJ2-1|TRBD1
TGTGCCAGCAGTTCGGACAGGGGGCTCTATGAGCAGTTCTTC
CASSSDRGLYEQFF
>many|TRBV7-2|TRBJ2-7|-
TGTGCCAGCAGCTTAGCCCCAGATTCCTACGAGCAGTACTTC
CASSLAPDSYEQYF
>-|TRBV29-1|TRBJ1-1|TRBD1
TGCAGCGTTGAAGAAAAATCCGGGACAGGGTACTCAGCTTTCTTT
CSVEEKSGTGYSAFF
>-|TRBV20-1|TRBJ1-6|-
TGCAGTGCTAGTTCCTCTGAAAATTCACCCCTCCACTTT
CSASSSENSPLHF
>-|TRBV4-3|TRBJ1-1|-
TGCGCCAGCAGCCAAGTCGACGGGTACAGTTCTGAAGCTTTCTTT
CASSQVDGYSSEAFF
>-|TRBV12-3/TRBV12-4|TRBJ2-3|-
TGTGCCAGCAGCCTAGAGGCAGAAAGCACAGATACGCAGTATTTT
CASSLEAESTDTQYF
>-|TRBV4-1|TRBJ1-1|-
TGCGCCAGCAGCCAAGGGGAGCAGACTGAAGCTTTCTTT
CASSQGEQTEAFF
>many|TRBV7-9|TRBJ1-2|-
TGTGCCAGCAGTGATGGCCTGGGACCTAACTATGGCTACACCTTC
CASSDGLGPNYGYTF
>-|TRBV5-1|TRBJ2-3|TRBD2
TGCGCCGGCAGCCTCCGAGCGGGGGGCAGCGATACGCAGTATTTT
CAGSLRAGGSDTQYF
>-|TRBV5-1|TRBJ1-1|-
TGCGCCAGCAGCTTGGCAGCGAGTCAGGGGAAGACTGAAGCTTTCTTT
CASSLAASQGKTEAFF